The sequence of this T cell receptor (beta chain) was determined in a study of blood T cells in healthy people across ages. V shed 1 base and J 5 bases; nucleotides not matched to a gene: 6. The CDR3 spans 16 residues. Germline CDR1 LGHNA, CDR2 YSLEER. Study conclusions and caveats: Unknown CMV status may confound age-related changes in expanded clones.

The second PCR ran about 7 to 12 cycles with a sample-barcoded 5' primer and J-beta primers. A template-switch adaptor that had 12 random nucleotides put a tag on each cDNA molecule. TCRdb re-called the 5' RACE reads with MiXCR, one entry per CDR3 protein. The table lists some 890,000 distinct CDR3 sequences, 25% to 30% of them singletons. In this sample, this clonotype turned up many times. The antigen is undetermined. The same specimen was also included in a second study, on T cells of mothers and their children. That publication notes: Second-PCR primer M1S introduced sample barcodes and 2-4 random nucleotides.

The J gene is TRBJ2-2, the V gene TRBV4-3; 8 nucleotides match TRBD2. The sequencing input was blood. The sequence came from a woman aged 40-49 years in good health. The CDR3 coding sequence is TGCGCCAGCAGCCAAGGGGGCGGGGGGCATACCGGGGAGCTGTTTTTT. Protein sequence: CASSQGGGGHTGELFF.